This T cell receptor beta chain was profiled in a study of prognosis after radiotherapy for stage I lung cancer. Study-wide findings and caveats: Lower post-radiation Shannon entropy was seen in patients who went on to develop distant metastases. Reportedly, metastasis status was linked to differences in TRBV and TRBJ usage frequencies.

It was by two-round multiplex PCR that TCR beta CDR3 was amplified from genomic DNA. Round one of PCR was performed, and it used primers specific to each TRBV and TRBJ gene. In TCRdb, the multiplex PCR reads were re-called with MiXCR into one record per CDR3 protein. Found here are around 20,000 distinct CDR3 sequences, roughly 55% of them singletons; the top ten hold 25% to 30%. This clonotype has just one count. Antigen specificity is unknown. The source material was PBMCs, sampled before or after stereotactic body radiation therapy (not recorded which). This receptor was identified in a donor aged 50 or older with non-small cell lung cancer.

The CDR3 bases are TGTGCCAGCAGCGAACTATCTACACGACTTGGAGAGACCCAGTACTTC. This codes for CASSELSTRLGETQYF. The chain uses TRBV7-6 and TRBJ2-5; D is uncertain. The germline V gene has CDR1 SGHVS and CDR2 FNYEAQ. The CDR3 has 16 amino acids. V gave up 5 bases and J gave up 4 bases, with 20 bases separating them.